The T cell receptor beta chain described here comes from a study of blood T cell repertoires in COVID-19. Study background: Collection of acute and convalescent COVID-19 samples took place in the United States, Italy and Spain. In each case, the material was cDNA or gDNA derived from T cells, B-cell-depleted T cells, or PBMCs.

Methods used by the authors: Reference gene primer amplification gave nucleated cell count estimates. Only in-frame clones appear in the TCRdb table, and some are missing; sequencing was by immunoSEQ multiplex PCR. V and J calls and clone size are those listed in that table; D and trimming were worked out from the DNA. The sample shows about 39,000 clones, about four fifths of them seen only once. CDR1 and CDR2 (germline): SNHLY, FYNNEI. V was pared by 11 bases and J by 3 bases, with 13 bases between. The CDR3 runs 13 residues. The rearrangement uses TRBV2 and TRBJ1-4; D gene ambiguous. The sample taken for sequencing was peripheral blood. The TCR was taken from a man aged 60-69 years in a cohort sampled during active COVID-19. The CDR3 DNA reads TGTGCCTCACATCAATCCTCTAATGAAAAACTGTTTTTT. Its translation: CASHQSSNEKLFF. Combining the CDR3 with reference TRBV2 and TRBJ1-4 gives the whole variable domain EPEVTQTPSHQVTQMGQEVILRCVPISNHLYFYWYRQILGQKVEFLVSFYNNEISEKSEIFDDQFSVERPDGSNFTLKIRSTKLEDSAMYFCASHQSSNEKLFFGSGTQLSVL.